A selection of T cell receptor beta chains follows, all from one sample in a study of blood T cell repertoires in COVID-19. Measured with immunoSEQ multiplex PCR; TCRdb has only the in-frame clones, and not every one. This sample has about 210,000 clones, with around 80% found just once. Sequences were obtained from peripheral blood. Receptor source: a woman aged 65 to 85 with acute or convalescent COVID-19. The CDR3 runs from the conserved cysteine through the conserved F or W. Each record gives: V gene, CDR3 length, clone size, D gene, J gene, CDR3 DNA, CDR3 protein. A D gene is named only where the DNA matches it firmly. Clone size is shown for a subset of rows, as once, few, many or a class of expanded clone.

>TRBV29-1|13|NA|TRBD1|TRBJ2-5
TGCAGCGCCACGACAGGGGGCCAAGAGACCCAGTACTTC
CSATTGGQETQYF
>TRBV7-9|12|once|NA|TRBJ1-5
TGTGCCAGCAGCTTAGATGCCGGGACACCCGTTTTT
CASSLDAGTPVF
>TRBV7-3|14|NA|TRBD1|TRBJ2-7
TGTGCCAGCGGGCCCGGGACAGCCCCCCACGAGCAGTACTTC
CASGPGTAPHEQYF
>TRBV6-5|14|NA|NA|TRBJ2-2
TGTGCCAGCGCGAAATACAGGGTCACCGGGGAGCTGTTTTTT
CASAKYRVTGELFF
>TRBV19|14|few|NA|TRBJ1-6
TGTGCCAGTAGTATGGAGGTCTGGAATTCACCCCTCCACTTT
CASSMEVWNSPLHF
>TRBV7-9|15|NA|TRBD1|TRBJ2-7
TGTGCCAGCAGCTTATCCGGGACAGGACACTACGAGCAGTACTTC
CASSLSGTGHYEQYF
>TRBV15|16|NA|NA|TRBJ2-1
TGTGCCACCAGCAGAGTAGGAGGGGCGGGCTACAATGAGCAGTTCTTC
CATSRVGGAGYNEQFF
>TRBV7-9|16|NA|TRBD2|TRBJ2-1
TGTGCCAGCAGCTCATTTAGCGGGGGGGCTTACAATGAGCAGTTCTTC
CASSSFSGGAYNEQFF
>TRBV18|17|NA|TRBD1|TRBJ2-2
TGTGCCAGCTCACTTAGGACAGGGGGCGAAGGCTCCGGGGAGCTGTTTTTT
CASSLRTGGEGSGELFF
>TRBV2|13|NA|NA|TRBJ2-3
TGTGCCAGCAGTGAAGCGAGCAGGGATACGCAGTATTTT
CASSEASRDTQYF